This TCR beta chain was sequenced in a study of T cell responses to AZD1222 COVID-19 vaccine (TCRdb year 2021). With respect to the entire study: TCR sequencing covered over 230 trial participants: about 210 given two doses of AZD1222 and some 25 given two doses of MenACWY control vaccine. Enrollment into the trials was organized by age into subgroups of 18-55, 56-69 and 70-plus years, and those subgroups contained roughly 150, 30 and 60 TCR-sequenced participants, respectively.

Comment on this clone: This receptor's antigen is unknown. The input lacks base qualities; no much larger clone sits a single base away.

What the time point label conveys for this sample: about 28 days (+/-7) after the second vaccine dose. AZD1222 recipients whose second dose came at about 4 weeks and those whose second dose came at about 12 weeks were combined into one group, since spike-specific TCR depth and breadth did not differ between the two schedules. Vaccinee samples came from UK trials COV001 and COV002, including a single-blind randomized controlled phase 2/3 trial of AZD1222 (ChAdOx1 nCoV-19) in healthy adults. For TCRbeta chain sequencing, PBMC samples were collected from trial participants at day 0 and at day 28 after the second dose. The CDR1 and CDR2 encoded by the germline V gene are MNHNS and SASEGT. The CDR3 contains 17 residues, cysteine and phenylalanine counted. Only CDR3 DNA remains: 51 bases, in frame from the first base. The V and J ends are trimmed by 2 bases and 0 bases, leaving 16 bases between them. The CDR3 regions of human TCRbeta chains were analyzed by immunosequencing. Turning to the authors' computational methods: Repertoire TCRs were checked for matches against a reference library of SARS-CoV-2-specific TCRs that had been generated using the MIRA antigen-specificity platform. Breadth was defined as the fraction of unique TCRs that were SARS-CoV-2-associated. Depth was defined as the fraction of total T cells that were SARS-CoV-2-associated. Using the MIRA data, each spike-specific TCR was assigned both to the spike region to which the TCR was reactive and to a CD4 or CD8 class. Log10-transformed breadth and depth values were compared by one-way ANOVA with Sidak's multiple comparisons tests. TCRdb's version of the immuneACCESS table is confined to in-frame rearrangements and falls short of the full clone set. An unresolved V gene accounts for under half of the shortfall where checked; the remainder is of unknown origin. V, J and clone size are taken as reported in that table, and D and trimming were inferred from the DNA itself. This sample holds about 140,000 clones; roughly nine tenths were observed only once. 9% to 9.5% of the sample belongs to the ten largest clones.

The paper's findings and limits, for the study overall: The 56-69-year group was small, and its depth increase did not reach significance, likely because of low power. Because no day 14 peak-response samples were available, the repertoires could be characterized only after the peak T cell response. After two AZD1222 doses, both the breadth and the depth of spike-specific TCRs were significantly higher than at day 0 and than in MenACWY recipients. Participants were mostly white British and included more females than males, and it was suggested by the authors that clonal diversity may have been underestimated. Reportedly, almost half of the unique spike-specific TCRs recognized epitopes lying outside the regions that are mutated in the B.1.351 and B.1.1.7 variants. Only six AZD1222 recipients were SARS-CoV-2 seropositive at baseline, limiting conclusions about previously exposed vaccinees. CD4 TCRs associated with the vaccine covered the entire spike protein, and the dominant responses were in regions 160-218 and 743-854.

The sequences come from peripheral blood, collected 28 days after the second AZD1222 dose. The source is an adult who received the AZD1222 COVID-19 vaccine. The V gene is TRBV6-1 and the J gene is TRBJ1-1, with TRBD1 tentatively as D gene (6 bases match). The DNA sequence is TGTGCCAGCAGTGAAAGACAGGTGAACAATATGAACACTGAAGCTTTCTTT. The translation is CASSERQVNNMNTEAFF.